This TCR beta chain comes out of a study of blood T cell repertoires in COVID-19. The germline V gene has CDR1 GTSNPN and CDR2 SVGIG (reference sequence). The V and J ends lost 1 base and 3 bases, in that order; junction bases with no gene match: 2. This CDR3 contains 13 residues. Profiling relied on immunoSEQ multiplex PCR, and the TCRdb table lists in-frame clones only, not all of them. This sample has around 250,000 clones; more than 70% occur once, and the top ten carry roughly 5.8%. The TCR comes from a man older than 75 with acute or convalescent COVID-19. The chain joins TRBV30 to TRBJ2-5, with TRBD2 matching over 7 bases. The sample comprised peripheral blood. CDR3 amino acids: CAWSALAEETQYF. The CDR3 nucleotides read TGTGCCTGGAGTGCGCTAGCGGAAGAGACCCAGTACTTC.